This T cell receptor beta chain is drawn from a study of T cells expressing NK-cell markers. About this clonotype itself: No antigen is known for it.

The germline CDR1 and CDR2 sequences are KGHDR and SFDVKD. The CDR3 consists of 16 residues. TCRdb re-called the 5' RACE reads and shows each CDR3 protein once, DNA omitted. This sample carries about 430,000 distinct CDR3 sequences, with over 1.3% going to the ten biggest clones. Broader study findings: A few donors' CD3+CD56-NKG2C+ cells were dominated by the same clonotypes.

This receptor was identified in a woman aged 45-60 years in good health. V gene TRBV24-1 combines with J gene TRBJ2-2; the D gene TCRdb calls, TRBD1, cannot be checked with no DNA. Input material: blood T cells: a sorted CD56 or NKG2C T cell subset, CD4+ or CD8+ T cells, or bulk PBMC T cells (not recorded which). This CDR3 is CATSERTGGGTGELFF.